These T cell receptor beta chains were read from a single sample in a study of blood T cell repertoires in COVID-19. Assay: immunoSEQ multiplex PCR; the TCRdb copy retains only in-frame clones and omits some. The table records approximately 60,000 clones, approximately 88% of them present only once. Input material: peripheral blood. These receptors originate from a man in his 70s with active COVID-19. CDR3s include the opening cysteine and the closing phenylalanine or tryptophan. Each record gives: CDR3 length, D gene, J gene, clone size, V gene, CDR3 DNA, CDR3 protein. D genes are given only for firm matches. Size is stated for part of the rows, as once, few or many counts, or as a class when the clone is expanded.

19,TRBD2,TRBJ2-3,NA,TRBV10-3,TGTGCCACCCTAAAACTTCCGGGACTCGGCGGGAGTTCTCTTGGTACGCAGTATTTT,CATLKLPGLGGSSLGTQYF
13,NA,TRBJ1-1,few,TRBV5-1,TGCGCCAGCAAGGAGACAGGGAACACTGAAGCTTTCTTT,CASKETGNTEAFF
13,NA,TRBJ1-1,few,TRBV7-8,TGTGCCAGCAGCTTAACAACGGGACAAGGAGCTTTCTTT,CASSLTTGQGAFF
14,TRBD2,TRBJ2-7,NA,TRBV5-4,TGTGCCAGCAGCTTGCTAGCGGGAAGGGACGAGCAGTACTTC,CASSLLAGRDEQYF
14,NA,TRBJ1-1,once,TRBV14,TGTGCCAGCAGCCACCGAGGGGGGGGCACTGAAGCTTTCTTT,CASSHRGGGTEAFF
14,TRBD1,TRBJ1-1,NA,TRBV19,TGTGCCAGTAGTGGGGGACAGTGGAACACTGAAGCTTTCTTT,CASSGGQWNTEAFF
15,TRBD1,TRBJ1-4,NA,TRBV28,TGTGCCAGCAGGTCCCAGGGGGCGGGACAGCAAAAACTGTTTTTT,CASRSQGAGQQKLFF
15,NA,TRBJ2-3,NA,TRBV30,TGTGCCTGGAGCTCCTGGGGGGGGCCGGGAGATACGCAGTATTTT,CAWSSWGGPGDTQYF
15,TRBD2,TRBJ2-7,NA,TRBV28,TGTGCCAGCAGGCAGGGACTAGCGGGGACCTACGAGCAGTACTTC,CASRQGLAGTYEQYF
16,NA,TRBJ2-3,few,TRBV4-1,TGCGCCAGCAGCCCGTCCGAGGGCGGGGGCACAGATACGCAGTATTTT,CASSPSEGGGTDTQYF
14,TRBD1,TRBJ2-3,NA,TRBV10-3,TGTGCCATCAGGCGACAGGGGGCTTTAGATACGCAGTATTTT,CAIRRQGALDTQYF
16,NA,TRBJ2-4,NA,TRBV24-1,TGTGCCACCAGTGATTCCACAATTGTAGCCAAAAACATTCAGTACTTC,CATSDSTIVAKNIQYF
13,TRBD1,TRBJ2-3,NA,TRBV11-2,TGTGCCAGCAGCTGGGCAGGGGGAGATACGCAGTATTTT,CASSWAGGDTQYF
18,TRBD1,TRBJ1-1,NA,TRBV27,TGTGCCAGCAGTCGACGCGGGACAGGGGGCCTTATGAACACTGAAGCTTTCTTT,CASSRRGTGGLMNTEAFF
16,TRBD1,TRBJ2-2,NA,TRBV6-5,TGTGCCAGCAGTTACTGGGGGACAGGGGCGAGGGGGGAGCTGTTTTTT,CASSYWGTGARGELFF
16,NA,TRBJ1-1,NA,TRBV2,TGTGCCAGCAGTAGGGACCGGATACAGGGAAACACTGAAGCTTTCTTT,CASSRDRIQGNTEAFF
17,TRBD2,TRBJ2-7,NA,TRBV14,TGTGCCAGCAGCCAAAAGGGAAGCGGGAGCCGTCGTGACGAGCAGTACTTC,CASSQKGSGSRRDEQYF
14,TRBD2,TRBJ2-7,NA,TRBV30,TGTGCCTGGAGTGAGGCGGGAGGGCCTCTCGAGCAGTACTTC,CAWSEAGGPLEQYF
17,TRBD1,TRBJ1-2,NA,TRBV19,TGTGCCAGTAGTACCAATGAAAGGACAGGGAGGAACTATGGCTACACCTTC,CASSTNERTGRNYGYTF
13,NA,TRBJ2-1,NA,TRBV6-4,TGTGCCAGCAGTGAGGAGTTAGGCAATGAGCAGTTCTTC,CASSEELGNEQFF
16,TRBD2,TRBJ2-7,NA,TRBV4-2,TGTGCCAGCAGCCAAGGGGGCCTAGCGGGAGTCCAAGAGCAGTACTTC,CASSQGGLAGVQEQYF
15,TRBD2,TRBJ2-1,NA,TRBV5-4,TGTGCCAGCAGGTCCACTAGCGGACTGTACAATGAGCAGTTCTTC,CASRSTSGLYNEQFF
15,NA,TRBJ1-1,NA,TRBV9,TGTGCCAGCAGCGTAGGGGCGGGCATGAACACTGAAGCTTTCTTT,CASSVGAGMNTEAFF
16,TRBD1,TRBJ2-2,NA,TRBV11-2,TGTGCCAGCAGCTTAATCGCAGGGGGTTTCGCCGGGGAGCTGTTTTTT,CASSLIAGGFAGELFF